Sequencing of this T cell receptor (beta chain) was carried out in a study of T cell repertoires in cytomegalovirus infection (dated by TCRdb to about 2019). The study in broad terms: Peptide stimulations targeted recently identified HLA-C-restricted CMV epitopes, whose presentation resists viral immunomodulation, together with well-studied HLA-B-restricted epitopes. Donor HLA type was relevant to the analysis, as public TCR beta signatures indicated carriage of CMV infection together with the matching HLA type.

The cysteine opens and the phenylalanine closes a CDR3 of 14 amino acids. The only DNA kept is the CDR3, 42 bases in frame from the first base. CDR1 is given as DFQATT and CDR2 as SNEGSKA, both from the germline V gene (reference sequence). After removal of 6 bases from V and 0 bases from J, the junction retains 5 bases not matched to a gene. In light of the paper, this sample's treatment or condition label describes: in vitro stimulation with specific CMV peptide epitopes to enrich CMV-specific T cells. What the work shows at the level of the full study, not this receptor alone: In the ex vivo response, HLA-C-restricted CMV-specific TCR beta clonotypes were dominant, and in two of eight donors the single most frequent clonotype came from this HLA-C-restricted group. In both this cohort and an independent roughly 400-donor cohort, the cumulative frequency of public TCR beta family members distinguished carriers of CMV infection plus the relevant HLA type.

Sequencing took place on an Illumina HiSeq 1500. The public sequencing data were trimmed at Q25 with fastp and processed into clonotypes with MiXCR by TCRdb, which kept only in-frame beta chains. Each record represents a unique CDR3 protein, reported with the most common genes and DNA among its rows. For this sample the table gives around 900,000 distinct CDR3 sequences, of which approximately 31% were detected only once. Roughly 13% of the sample lies in the top ten. This clonotype was picked up one time. What this receptor recognizes is not known. Base qualities are not provided; no much larger clone lies one nucleotide away. One read represents weak support.

Rearrangement joined TRBV20-1 to TRBJ1-5; 7 central bases correspond to TRBD1. The sample here was cultured CD8+ T cells from PBMCs, taken from culture after CMV antigen stimulation. This clonotype was sampled from a human donor in good health (CMV status not recorded). Some clones in this sample may be carry-over from other donors' samples. The CDR3 is CSARQGYSNQPQHF. The DNA is as follows: TGCAGTGCCAGACAGGGCTATAGCAATCAGCCCCAGCATTTT.